This T cell receptor beta chain was retrieved from a study of response to subunit inactivated influenza vaccine. TCRdb processed the RT-PCR reads anew with MiXCR; each CDR3 protein has one entry. The sample records hundreds of thousands of distinct CDR3 sequences, approximately 9.9% being singletons. There are 15 residues in the CDR3. V lost 2 bases, J lost 4 bases, and 14 bases lay in between. Looked up from germline, CDR1 is SGHRS and CDR2 is YFSETQ. Regarding the study as a whole: Few additional T cells are recruited per seasonal influenza vaccination, authors suggested.

Note on this clonotype: Its target is not known.

The TCR comes from a man aged 50 to 59 who received an inactivated influenza vaccine. The chain has TRBV5-1 and TRBJ2-3; D is possibly TRBD1 (5 bases). The starting material was PBMCs from blood, obtained 45 days after vaccination. CDR3 in amino acids: CASSFGGADPDTQYF. As DNA, the CDR3 is TGCGCCAGCAGCTTTGGTGGGGCAGATCCAGATACGCAGTATTTT.